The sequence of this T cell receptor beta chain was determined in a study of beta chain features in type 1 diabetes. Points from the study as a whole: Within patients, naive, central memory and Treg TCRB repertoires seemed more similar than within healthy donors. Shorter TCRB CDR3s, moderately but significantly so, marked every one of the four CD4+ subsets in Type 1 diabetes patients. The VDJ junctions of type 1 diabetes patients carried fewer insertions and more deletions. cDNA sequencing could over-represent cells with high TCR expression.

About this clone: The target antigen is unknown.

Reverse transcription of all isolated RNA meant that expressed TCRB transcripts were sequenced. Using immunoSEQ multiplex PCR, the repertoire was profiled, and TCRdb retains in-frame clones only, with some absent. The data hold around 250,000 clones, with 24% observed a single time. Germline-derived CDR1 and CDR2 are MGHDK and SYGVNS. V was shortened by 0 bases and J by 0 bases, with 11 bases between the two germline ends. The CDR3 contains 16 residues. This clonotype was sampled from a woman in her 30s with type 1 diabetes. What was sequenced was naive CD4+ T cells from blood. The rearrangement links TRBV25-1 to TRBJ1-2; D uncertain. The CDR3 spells CASSEYEEVSNYGYTF. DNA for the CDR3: TGTGCCAGCAGTGAATATGAGGAGGTATCTAACTATGGCTACACCTTC.